The clone carrying this TCR beta chain occurred many times. Its antigen remains unknown. The V end lost 4 bases, the J end lost 4 bases, and 20 bases lay between the germline ends. The CDR3 covers 16 residues. CDR1 and CDR2 from the germline V gene are SGHAT and FQNNGV. Exclusions: uncontrolled infection, other autoimmune disease, pregnancy, lactation. Each diagnosis was grounded in clinical symptoms, serum thyroxine and TRAb, thyroid ultrasound, and orbital computed tomography. This specimen comes from a study of T cells in Graves' hyperthyroidism and ophthalmopathy. Study-level results: Using 13 V-J features, a model discriminated ophthalmopathy from stable hyperthyroidism.

RNA transcripts gave rise to amplified TCR beta CDR3 regions. With the HTBI primer set, the TCR CDR3 went through a first round of RT-PCR. TCRdb analysed the multiplex PCR reads with MiXCR anew, one entry per CDR3 protein. This table has around 350,000 distinct CDR3 sequences, approximately 17% appearing once. This chain connects TRBV11-2 to TRBJ2-7; D tentatively fits TRBD1 or TRBD2 (5 bases each). The TCR was taken from a woman in her thirties with Graves' hyperthyroidism that later progressed to Graves' ophthalmopathy. Sequencing was performed on blood. The CDR3 region has the DNA TGTGCCAGCAGCTCCTTTTCCGGGACGGCAGATTACGAGCAGTACTTC. Its translation: CASSSFSGTADYEQYF.